Ten or more counts support the clone carrying this T cell receptor (beta chain). Its specificity is unknown. MiXCR reprocessed the PCR reads for TCRdb. This sample has some 13,000 clones, with more than 20% found just once. The sample belongs to a study of metastatic and nonmetastatic thyroid tumors. Each patient came to thyroid surgery without any prior treatment (of any kind). Study results and caveats: Compared with benign nodules, malignant thyroid tumors were reported to have significantly higher TCR beta diversity in both blood and tumor.

V was cut by 6 bases and J by 0 bases, with 13 bases left in between. This CDR3 comprises 14 residues. Germline V lookup: CDR1 DFQATT, CDR2 SNEGSKA (reference sequence). The TCR comes from a female donor with papillary thyroid cancer or a benign thyroid nodule (not recorded which). Some clones in this sample may be carry-over from other donors' samples. This chain uses TRBV20-1 with TRBJ2-3; D might be TRBD2 (5 bases). What was sequenced was adjacent normal tissue. As DNA, the CDR3 is TGCAGTGCGCTCCCAGGCGGGAGCACAGATACGCAGTATTTT. Its translation: CSALPGGSTDTQYF.